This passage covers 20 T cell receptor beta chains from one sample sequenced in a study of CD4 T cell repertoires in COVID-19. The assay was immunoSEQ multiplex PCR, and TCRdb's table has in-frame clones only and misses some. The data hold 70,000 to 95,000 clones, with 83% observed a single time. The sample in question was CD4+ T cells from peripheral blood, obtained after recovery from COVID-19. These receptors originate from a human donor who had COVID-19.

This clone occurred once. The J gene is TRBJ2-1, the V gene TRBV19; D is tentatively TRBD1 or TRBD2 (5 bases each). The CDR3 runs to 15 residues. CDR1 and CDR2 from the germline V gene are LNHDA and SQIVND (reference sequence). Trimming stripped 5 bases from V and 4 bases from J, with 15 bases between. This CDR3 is CASSVGTYPYNEQFF. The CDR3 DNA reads TGTGCCAGTAGTGTAGGGACCTATCCATACAATGAGCAGTTCTTC. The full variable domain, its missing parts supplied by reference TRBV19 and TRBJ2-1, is DGGITQSPKYLFRKEGQNVTLSCEQNLNHDAMYWYRQDPGQGLRLIYYSQIVNDFQKGDIAEGYSVSREKKESFPLTVTSAQKNPTAFYLCASSVGTYPYNEQFFGPGTRLTVL.

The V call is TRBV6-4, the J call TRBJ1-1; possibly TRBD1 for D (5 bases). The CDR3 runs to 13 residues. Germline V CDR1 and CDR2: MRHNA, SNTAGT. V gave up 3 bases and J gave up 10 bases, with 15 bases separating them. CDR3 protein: CASSEELGRAAFF. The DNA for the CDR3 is TGTGCCAGCAGTGAAGAACTAGGCAGGGCAGCTTTCTTT.

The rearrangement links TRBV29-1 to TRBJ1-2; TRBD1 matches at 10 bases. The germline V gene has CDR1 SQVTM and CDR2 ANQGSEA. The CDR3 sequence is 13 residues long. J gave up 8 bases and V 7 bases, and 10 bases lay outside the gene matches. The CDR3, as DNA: TGCAGCGAGGCCGGGGACAGGGGTAGAGGCTACACCTTC. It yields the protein CSEAGDRGRGYTF.

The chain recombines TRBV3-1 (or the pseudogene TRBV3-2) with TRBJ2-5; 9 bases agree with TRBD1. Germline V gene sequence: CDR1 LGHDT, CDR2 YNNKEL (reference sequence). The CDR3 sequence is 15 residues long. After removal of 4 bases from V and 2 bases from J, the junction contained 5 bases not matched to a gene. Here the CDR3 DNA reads TGTGCCAGCAGCCCGACAGGGGGTAGGCAAGAGACCCAGTACTTC. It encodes CASSPTGGRQETQYF.

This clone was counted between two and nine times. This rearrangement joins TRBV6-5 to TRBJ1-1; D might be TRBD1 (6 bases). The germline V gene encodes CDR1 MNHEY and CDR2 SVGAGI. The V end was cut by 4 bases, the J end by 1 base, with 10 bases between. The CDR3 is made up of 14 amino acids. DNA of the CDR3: TGTGCCAGCAGTTTAGGGGGGTGGAACACTGAAGCTTTCTTT. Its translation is CASSLGGWNTEAFF.

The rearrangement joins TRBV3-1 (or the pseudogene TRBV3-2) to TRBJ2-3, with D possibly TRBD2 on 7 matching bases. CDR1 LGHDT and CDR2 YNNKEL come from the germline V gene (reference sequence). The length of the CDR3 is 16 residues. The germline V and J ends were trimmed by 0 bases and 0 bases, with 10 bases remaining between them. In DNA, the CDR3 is TGTGCCAGCAGCCAAGATTGGGGGGGCAGCACAGATACGCAGTATTTT. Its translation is CASSQDWGGSTDTQYF.

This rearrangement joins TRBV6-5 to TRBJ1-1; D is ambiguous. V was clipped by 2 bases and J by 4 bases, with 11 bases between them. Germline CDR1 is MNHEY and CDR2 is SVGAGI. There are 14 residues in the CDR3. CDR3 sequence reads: CASSYTRQFTEAFF. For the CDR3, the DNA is TGTGCCAGCAGTTACACCCGTCAATTCACTGAAGCTTTCTTT.

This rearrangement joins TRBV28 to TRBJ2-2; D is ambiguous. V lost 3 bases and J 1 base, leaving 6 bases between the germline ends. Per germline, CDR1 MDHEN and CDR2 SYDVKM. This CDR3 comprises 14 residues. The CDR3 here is CASSLTVNTGELFF. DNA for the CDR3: TGTGCCAGCAGTTTGACGGTGAACACCGGGGAGCTGTTTTTT.

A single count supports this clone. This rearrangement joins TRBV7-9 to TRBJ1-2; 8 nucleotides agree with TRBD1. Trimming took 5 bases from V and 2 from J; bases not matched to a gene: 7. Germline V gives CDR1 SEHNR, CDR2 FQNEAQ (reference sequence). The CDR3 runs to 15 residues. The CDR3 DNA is TGTGCCAGCAGCCCCCCGGGACAGGAAAACTATGGCTACACCTTC. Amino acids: CASSPPGQENYGYTF.

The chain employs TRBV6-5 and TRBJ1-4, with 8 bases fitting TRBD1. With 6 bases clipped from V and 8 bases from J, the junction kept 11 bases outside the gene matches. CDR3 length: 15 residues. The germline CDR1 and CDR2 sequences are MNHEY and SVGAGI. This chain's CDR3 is CASRGGQGRVEKLFF. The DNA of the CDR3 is TGTGCCAGCAGGGGAGGACAGGGTAGGGTAGAAAAACTGTTTTTT.

The CDR3: CASSIPGLSYEQYF. Here the CDR3 DNA reads TGTGCCAGTAGTATACCGGGTCTATCCTACGAGCAGTACTTC. The chain has TRBV19 and TRBJ2-7; D unclear. Trimming removed 2 bases at V and 1 base at J, with 9 bases between. This CDR3 has 14 residues. Per the germline V gene, CDR1 is LNHDA and CDR2 is SQIVND (reference sequence).

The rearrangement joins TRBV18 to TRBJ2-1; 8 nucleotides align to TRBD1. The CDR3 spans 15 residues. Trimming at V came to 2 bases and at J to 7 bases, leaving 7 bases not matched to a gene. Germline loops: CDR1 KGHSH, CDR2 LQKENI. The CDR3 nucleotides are TGTGCCAGCTCACCAGGGACAGGTACTTATAATGAGCAGTTCTTC. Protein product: CASSPGTGTYNEQFF.

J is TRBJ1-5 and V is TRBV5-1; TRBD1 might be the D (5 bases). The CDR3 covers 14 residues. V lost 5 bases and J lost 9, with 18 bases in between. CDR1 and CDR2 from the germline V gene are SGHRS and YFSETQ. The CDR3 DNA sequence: TGCGCCAGCAGGTCGGACGGGGCCACGGGGCCCCAGCATTTT. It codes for CASRSDGATGPQHF.

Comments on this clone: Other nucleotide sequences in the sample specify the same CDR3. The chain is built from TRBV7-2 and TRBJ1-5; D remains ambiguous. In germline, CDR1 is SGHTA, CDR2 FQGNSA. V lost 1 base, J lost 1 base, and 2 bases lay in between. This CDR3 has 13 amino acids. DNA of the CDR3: TGTGCCAGCAGCTTAGTGAGCAATCAGCCCCAGCATTTT. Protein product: CASSLVSNQPQHF. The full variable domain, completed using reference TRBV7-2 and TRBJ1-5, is GAGVSQSPSNKVTEKGKDVELRCDPISGHTALYWYRQSLGQGLEFLIYFQGNSAPDKSGLPSDRFSAERTGGSVSTLTIQRTQQEDSAVYLCASSLVSNQPQHFGDGTRLSIL.

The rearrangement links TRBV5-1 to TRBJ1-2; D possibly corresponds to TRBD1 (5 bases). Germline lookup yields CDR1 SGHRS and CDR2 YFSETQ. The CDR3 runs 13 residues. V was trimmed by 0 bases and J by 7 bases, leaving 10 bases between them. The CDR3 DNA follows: TGCGCCAGCAGCTTGGAAGGGGTGGGTGGCTACACCTTC. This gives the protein CASSLEGVGGYTF.

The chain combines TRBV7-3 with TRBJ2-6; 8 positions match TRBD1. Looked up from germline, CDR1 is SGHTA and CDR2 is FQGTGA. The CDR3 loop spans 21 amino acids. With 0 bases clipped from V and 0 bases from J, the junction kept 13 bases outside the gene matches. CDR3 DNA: TGTGCCAGCAGCTTAACCGGGCAGGGGGCAGCCTGGAACTCTGGGGCCAACGTCCTGACTTTC. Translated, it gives CASSLTGQGAAWNSGANVLTF.

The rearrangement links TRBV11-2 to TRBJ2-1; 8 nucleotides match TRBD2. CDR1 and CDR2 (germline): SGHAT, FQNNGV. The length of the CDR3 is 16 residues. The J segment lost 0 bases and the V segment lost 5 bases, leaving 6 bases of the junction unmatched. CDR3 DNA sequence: TGTGCCAGCAGCACCTCTGCGGGGGGCTCCTACAATGAGCAGTTCTTC. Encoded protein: CASSTSAGGSYNEQFF.

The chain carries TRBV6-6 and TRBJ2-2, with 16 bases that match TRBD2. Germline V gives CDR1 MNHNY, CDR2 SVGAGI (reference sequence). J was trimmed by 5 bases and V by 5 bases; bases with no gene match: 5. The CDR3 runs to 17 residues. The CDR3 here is CASSPGTSGRGTGELFF. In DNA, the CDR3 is TGTGCCAGCAGTCCCGGGACTAGCGGGAGGGGTACCGGGGAGCTGTTTTTT.

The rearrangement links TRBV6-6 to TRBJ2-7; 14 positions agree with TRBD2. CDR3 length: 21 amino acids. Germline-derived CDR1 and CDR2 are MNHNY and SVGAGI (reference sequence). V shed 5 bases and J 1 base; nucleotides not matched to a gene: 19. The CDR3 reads CASSPISGPGLAGVRSYEQYF. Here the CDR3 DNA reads TGTGCCAGCAGTCCAATCTCTGGCCCGGGACTAGCGGGAGTAAGGTCCTACGAGCAGTACTTC.

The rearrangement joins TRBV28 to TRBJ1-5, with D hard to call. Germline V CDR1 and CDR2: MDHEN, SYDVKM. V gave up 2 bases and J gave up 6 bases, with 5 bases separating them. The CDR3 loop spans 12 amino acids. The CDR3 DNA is TGTGCCAGCAGTTTAACCAGTCAGCCCCAGCATTTT. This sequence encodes CASSLTSQPQHF.